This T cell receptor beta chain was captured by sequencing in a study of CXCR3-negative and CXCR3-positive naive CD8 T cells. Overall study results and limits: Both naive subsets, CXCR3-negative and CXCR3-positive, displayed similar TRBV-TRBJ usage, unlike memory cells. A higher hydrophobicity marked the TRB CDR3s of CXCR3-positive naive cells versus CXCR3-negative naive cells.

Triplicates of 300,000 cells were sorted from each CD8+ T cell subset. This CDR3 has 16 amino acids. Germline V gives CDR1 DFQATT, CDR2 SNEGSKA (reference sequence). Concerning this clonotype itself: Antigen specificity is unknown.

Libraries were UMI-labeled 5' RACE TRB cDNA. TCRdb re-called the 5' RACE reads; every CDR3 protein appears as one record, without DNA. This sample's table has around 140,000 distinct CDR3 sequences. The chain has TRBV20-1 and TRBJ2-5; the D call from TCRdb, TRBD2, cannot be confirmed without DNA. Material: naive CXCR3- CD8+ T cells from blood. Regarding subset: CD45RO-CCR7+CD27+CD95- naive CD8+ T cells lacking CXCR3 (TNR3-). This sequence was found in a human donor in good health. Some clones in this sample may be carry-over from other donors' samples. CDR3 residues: CSARELLAGRGETQYF.